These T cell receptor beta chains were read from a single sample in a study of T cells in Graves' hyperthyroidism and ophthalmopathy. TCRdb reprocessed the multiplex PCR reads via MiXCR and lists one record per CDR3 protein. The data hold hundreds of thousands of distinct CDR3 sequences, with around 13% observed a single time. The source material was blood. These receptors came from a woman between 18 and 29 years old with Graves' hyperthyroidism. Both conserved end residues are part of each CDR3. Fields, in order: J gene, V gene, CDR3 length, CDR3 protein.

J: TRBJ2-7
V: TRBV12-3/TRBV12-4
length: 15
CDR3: CASSFGGPTPYEQYF

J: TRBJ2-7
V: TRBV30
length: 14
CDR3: CAWTPRGRGGEQYF

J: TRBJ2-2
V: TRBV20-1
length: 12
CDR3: CSGTGGGGELFF

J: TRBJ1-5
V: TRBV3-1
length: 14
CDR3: CASSGGSNQQPQHF

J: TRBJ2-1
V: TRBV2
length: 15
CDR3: CASRTLGRSYNEQFF

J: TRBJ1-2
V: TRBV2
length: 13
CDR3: CASSDQGAWGYTF

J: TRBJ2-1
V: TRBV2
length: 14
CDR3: CARTGTSSYNEQFF

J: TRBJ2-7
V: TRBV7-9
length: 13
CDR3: CASSDTGLYEQYF

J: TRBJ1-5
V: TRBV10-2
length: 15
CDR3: CASSPTPDSNQPQHF

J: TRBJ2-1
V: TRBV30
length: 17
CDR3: CAWRGGTSGPLGNEQFF

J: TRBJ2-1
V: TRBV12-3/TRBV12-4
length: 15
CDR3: CASSLWVFSYNEQFF

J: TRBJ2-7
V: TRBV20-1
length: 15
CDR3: CSARAPSGSVYEQYF

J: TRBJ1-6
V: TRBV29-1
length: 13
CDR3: CSVAGQLGSPLHF

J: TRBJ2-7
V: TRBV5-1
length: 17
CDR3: CATLTGAGLHFPYEQYF

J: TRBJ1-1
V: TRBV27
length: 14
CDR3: CASSFSAGRTEAFF